Listed here are 10 T cell receptor beta chains from one sample, sequenced in a study of T cell changes during pregnancy in multiple sclerosis. The method was immunoSEQ multiplex PCR; TCRdb's version includes in-frame clones alone and lacks a portion of them. Among 33,000 or so clones listed, about 89% were seen once. The material was CD8+ T cells from peripheral blood mononuclear cells, obtained in the third trimester of pregnancy. Receptor source: a female donor with multiple sclerosis, enrolled in a pregnancy study.

CDR3 in DNA: TGTGCCAGCAGGCCCAACCCACAGGGGGGTCGGGAAAAACTGTTTTTT. Amino acids: CASRPNPQGGREKLFF. The V gene is TRBV27, the J gene TRBJ1-4, with 8 positions matching TRBD1. This CDR3 has 16 residues. Germline CDR1 reads MNHEY; CDR2 reads SMNVEV (reference sequence). The J segment lost 8 bases and the V segment lost 6 bases, leaving 14 bases of the junction unmatched. Full variable domain (missing parts from reference TRBV27 and TRBJ1-4): EAQVTQNPRYLITVTGKKLTVTCSQNMNHEYMSWYRQDPGLGLRQIYYSMNVEVTDKGDVPEGYKVSRKEKRNFPLILESPSPNQTSLYFCASRPNPQGGREKLFFGSGTQLSVL.

The chain links TRBV27 to TRBJ2-7; D gene unclear. Between the trimmed V and J ends, which lost 2 bases and 5 bases, there was a span of 13 bases. Germline CDR1 and CDR2: MNHEY and SMNVEV (reference sequence). The CDR3 runs 14 residues. DNA for the CDR3: TGTGCCAGCAGTTTAGGCCCCCACGGAGACGAGCAGTACTTC. It is translated as CASSLGPHGDEQYF.

The chain uses TRBV5-1 and TRBJ2-2; 10 positions match TRBD2. The CDR3 runs 15 residues. Germline values: CDR1 SGHRS, CDR2 YFSETQ. V lost 0 bases and J lost 5; bases outside the gene matches: 1. CDR3 nucleotides: TGCGCCAGCAGCTTGGAACTAGCGGGGACCGGGGAGCTGTTTTTT. Protein: CASSLELAGTGELFF.

This chain joins TRBV7-9 and TRBJ2-1; 9 positions match TRBD1. V trimming: 6 bases; J trimming: 5 bases; junction bases outside the gene matches: 11. Germline values: CDR1 SEHNR, CDR2 FQNEAQ (reference sequence). This CDR3 comprises 16 residues. The DNA for the CDR3 is TGTGCCAGCAGGCGAGTGGGGGACAGGGTCAACAATGAGCAGTTCTTC. It translates to CASRRVGDRVNNEQFF.

The CDR3: CASTPGRRAGTGELFF. In DNA, the CDR3 is TGTGCCAGCACCCCCGGGCGGAGGGCGGGCACCGGGGAGCTGTTTTTT. V is TRBV27 and J is TRBJ2-2, with a possible D match to TRBD2 (6 bases). CDR1 is MNHEY, CDR2 SMNVEV, per germline (reference sequence). This CDR3 has 16 residues. With 7 bases removed from V and 4 bases from J, the gap between germline ends came to 19 bases.

The genes are TRBV14 and TRBJ2-1, with D unresolved. The germline CDR1 and CDR2 sequences are SGHDN and FVKESK. The V end was cut by 6 bases, the J end by 6 bases, with 9 bases between. The CDR3 spans 12 residues. The CDR3 DNA reads as TGTGCCAGCAGTGTTTCCGGCAATGAGCAGTTCTTC. This gives the protein CASSVSGNEQFF. The full variable domain, its missing parts supplied by reference TRBV14 and TRBJ2-1, is EAGVTQFPSHSVIEKGQTVTLRCDPISGHDNLYWYRRVMGKEIKFLLHFVKESKQDESGMPNNRFLAERTGGTYSTLKVQPAELEDSGVYFCASSVSGNEQFFGPGTRLTVL.

J is TRBJ2-1 and V is TRBV27; TRBD1 is a possible D gene (5 bases). Trimming cost V 7 bases and J 10 bases, with 17 bases left between them. This CDR3 has 13 amino acids. Germline V gene lookup returns CDR1 MNHEY and CDR2 SMNVEV (reference sequence). Written as DNA, the CDR3 is TGTGCCAGCAAAGGGGCGCATGAGGAGGAGCAGTTCTTC. Its translation is CASKGAHEEEQFF.

The J gene is TRBJ2-7, the V gene TRBV6-1; D not certain. The CDR3 is made up of 12 amino acids. Germline CDR1 is MNHNS and CDR2 is SASEGT. V was trimmed by 1 base and J by 3 bases, leaving 4 bases between them. CDR3 region: CASSEVSYEQYF. CDR3 nucleotides: TGTGCCAGCAGTGAAGTCAGCTACGAGCAGTACTTC.

The chain carries TRBV5-1 and TRBJ1-2; 9 nucleotides agree with TRBD1. This CDR3 region has 14 residues. The V and J ends lost 0 bases and 4 bases, in that order; junction bases with no gene match: 1. Looked up from germline, CDR1 is SGHRS and CDR2 is YFSETQ. The CDR3 region is CASSLEGQGYGYTF. The CDR3 DNA reads TGCGCCAGCAGCTTGGAGGGACAGGGCTATGGCTACACCTTC.

The chain's CDR3 is CASSVATGGRQETQYF. The CDR3 nucleotides read TGTGCCAGCAGCGTAGCCACAGGGGGACGACAAGAGACCCAGTACTTC. J is TRBJ2-5 and V is TRBV9; 8 bases are shared with TRBD1. This CDR3 has 16 residues. V shed 0 bases and J 2 bases; nucleotides not matched to a gene: 6. In germline, CDR1 is SGDLS, CDR2 YYNGEE.